One and the same sample provided the 15 T cell receptor beta chains below, sequenced in a study of CD8 T cells in ankylosing spondylitis. TCRdb re-called the 5' RACE reads with MiXCR, one entry per CDR3 protein. The sample holds around 300,000 distinct CDR3 sequences, approximately 10% seen once. Sequencing was performed on blood, either unsorted or a sorted T cell fraction (not recorded which). The receptors were gathered from a female donor with ankylosing spondylitis or in good health (not recorded which).

This clonotype was seen ten or more times. This chain uses TRBV29-1 with TRBJ2-7; unclear D gene. V lost 4 bases, J lost 2 bases, and 12 bases lay in between. The CDR3 is 13 residues long. Germline-derived CDR1 and CDR2 are SQVTM and ANQGSEA. CDR3 amino acids: CSVGGKLPYEQYF. In DNA, the CDR3 is TGCAGCGTTGGCGGAAAGCTGCCCTACGAGCAGTACTTC.

This clonotype was detected ten times or more. The chain links TRBV5-6 to TRBJ2-2; 10 bases map to TRBD2. Germline V gives CDR1 SGHDT, CDR2 YYEEEE. The V gene end was trimmed by 5 bases and the J gene end by 4 bases; junction bases not matched to a gene: 5. The CDR3 covers 15 residues. The DNA of the CDR3 is TGTGCCAGCAGTCAGATAGCGGGGGGCACCGGGGAGCTGTTTTTT. Protein product: CASSQIAGGTGELFF.

This clonotype was recorded many times. The V call is TRBV7-2, the J call TRBJ2-3, with D possibly matching TRBD1 (5 bases). Per germline, CDR1 SGHTA and CDR2 FQGNSA. There are 16 residues in the CDR3. V lost 5 bases and J lost 4, with 19 bases in between. Here the CDR3 reads CASSRARPLGADTQYF. CDR3 DNA: TGTGCCAGCAGCAGAGCACGTCCTCTAGGGGCAGATACGCAGTATTTT. Full variable domain (rest looked up from reference TRBV7-2 and TRBJ2-3): GAGVSQSPSNKVTEKGKDVELRCDPISGHTALYWYRQSLGQGLEFLIYFQGNSAPDKSGLPSDRFSAERTGGSVSTLTIQRTQQEDSAVYLCASSRARPLGADTQYFGPGTRLTVL.

The chain couples TRBV7-9 to TRBJ2-7; D is ambiguous. This CDR3 region has 14 residues. Trimming stripped 6 bases from V and 2 bases from J, with 14 bases between. Per germline, CDR1 SEHNR and CDR2 FQNEAQ (reference sequence). CDR3 coding DNA: TGTGCCAGCAGTCCGGCTGGGTTGCCCTACGAGCAGTACTTC. Amino acids: CASSPAGLPYEQYF.

This clonotype was seen a handful of times. The rearrangement uses TRBV7-9 and TRBJ2-2, with 12 bases that match TRBD2. Germline CDR1 reads SEHNR; CDR2 reads FQNEAQ (reference sequence). The CDR3 extends over 15 amino acids. Trimming removed 6 bases from V and 4 bases from J; junction bases left unmatched: 3. Written as DNA, the CDR3 is TGTGCCAGCAGACTAGCGGGGGGACGCACCGGGGAGCTGTTTTTT. It is translated as CASRLAGGRTGELFF.

This clonotype came up many times. The chain carries TRBV7-8 and TRBJ1-1, with unresolved D. V was trimmed by 2 bases and J by 5 bases, leaving 15 bases between them. Looked up from germline, CDR1 is SGHVS and CDR2 is FQNEAQ. The CDR3 extends over 15 amino acids. CDR3 loop: CASSLYQKTGTEAFF. The CDR3 region has the DNA TGTGCCAGCAGCTTATACCAAAAAACGGGAACTGAAGCTTTCTTT.

This clonotype was observed at least ten times. The chain combines TRBV20-1 with TRBJ2-7; maybe TRBD1 (6 bases). The CDR3 has 14 amino acids. CDR1 is DFQATT, CDR2 SNEGSKA, per germline (reference sequence). The V end lost 0 bases, the J end lost 2 bases, and 11 bases lay between the germline ends. CDR3 coding DNA: TGCAGTGCTAGAGACGTCAGGGGACCCTACGAGCAGTACTTC. Translated: CSARDVRGPYEQYF.

The table lists this clonotype with many counts. The CDR3 loop is CSAAGTSGTDTQYF. The CDR3 nucleotides are TGCAGCGCCGCCGGGACTAGCGGCACAGATACGCAGTATTTT. This chain uses TRBV29-1 with TRBJ2-3, with 10 bases aligning to TRBD2. The V gene's germline CDR1 is SQVTM and CDR2 ANQGSEA. V lost 7 bases and J lost 1; bases outside the gene matches: 5. The CDR3 has 14 residues.

The gene calls are TRBV5-1 and TRBJ2-3, with D maybe TRBD2 (5 bases). The germline CDR1 and CDR2 sequences are SGHRS and YFSETQ. The CDR3 spans 14 residues. V was trimmed by 2 bases and J by 2 bases, leaving 9 bases between them. DNA of the CDR3: TGCGCCAGCAGCTTATGGGAGCCCACAGATACGCAGTATTTT. This gives the protein CASSLWEPTDTQYF. Full variable domain (outside the CDR3, taken from reference TRBV5-1 and TRBJ2-3): KAGVTQTPRYLIKTRGQQVTLSCSPISGHRSVSWYQQTPGQGLQFLFEYFSETQRNKGNFPGRFSGRQFSNSRSEMNVSTLELGDSALYLCASSLWEPTDTQYFGPGTRLTVL.

This clonotype was detected only a few times. V is TRBV7-2 and J is TRBJ2-1, with D unclear. Trimming cost V 1 base and J 12 bases, with 19 bases left between them. Germline V lookup: CDR1 SGHTA, CDR2 FQGNSA. There are 15 residues in the CDR3. CDR3 nucleotide sequence: TGTGCCAGCAGCTTAGGTCCGGATCCTAGATTGGGGCAGTTCTTC. This translates into CASSLGPDPRLGQFF.

This clonotype was seen a few times. This chain connects TRBV7-2 to TRBJ2-2; 10 positions agree with TRBD2. The ends lost 3 bases at V and 6 bases at J; junction bases unmatched: 7. Per the germline V gene, CDR1 is SGHTA and CDR2 is FQGNSA. The CDR3 totals 16 residues. Here the CDR3 DNA reads TGTGCCAGCAGCTTCCTATCTAGCGGGAGATCCGGGGAGCTGTTTTTT. Residues: CASSFLSSGRSGELFF.

This chain joins TRBV21-1 and TRBJ2-7. TRBV21-1 constitutes a pseudogene. The CDR3 is 13 amino acids. For the CDR3, the DNA is TGTGCCAGCACCTTGACACTTCTCGGTGAGCAGTACTTC. Amino acids: CASTLTLLGEQYF.

This rearrangement joins TRBV20-1 to TRBJ2-3; no clear D. The CDR3 sequence is 14 residues long. V lost 2 bases to trimming and J lost 4 bases, with 13 bases between them. The germline V gene has CDR1 DFQATT and CDR2 SNEGSKA (reference sequence). The CDR3 spells CSARSPRVADTQYF. The CDR3 nucleotides are TGCAGTGCTAGATCCCCTCGCGTAGCAGATACGCAGTATTTT.

Ten or more counts support this clonotype. The chain has TRBV4-2 and TRBJ2-2; a weak D match, TRBD2 (6 bases). The V gene lost 1 base and the J gene lost 0 bases, with 6 bases spanning the gap. This CDR3 has 15 amino acids. Germline lookup yields CDR1 LGHNA and CDR2 YNFKEQ. The CDR3 coding sequence is TGTGCCAGCAGCCAAGCGGGAGCGAACACCGGGGAGCTGTTTTTT. It yields the protein CASSQAGANTGELFF.

Many counts were recorded for this clonotype. The J gene is TRBJ2-3, the V gene TRBV6-5; the D is unclear. Trimming removed 2 bases from V and 11 bases from J, with 11 bases in between. The CDR3 loop spans 12 amino acids. Germline V gene lookup returns CDR1 MNHEY and CDR2 SVGAGI. CDR3 sequence reads: CASSYPPKGQYF. The CDR3 DNA is TGTGCCAGCAGTTACCCGCCCAAGGGGCAGTATTTT.